The rows below give T cell receptor beta chains drawn from one sample of a study of cytomegalovirus exposure and HLA in healthy donors. The protocol was immunoSEQ multiplex PCR, while the TCRdb copy is restricted to in-frame clones and leaves out a portion. The sample lists around 150,000 clones, roughly 80% seen once, with approximately 2% in the top ten. Material for sequencing was PBMCs. These TCRs come from a female donor in good health and CMV-seronegative. The CDR3 runs from the conserved cysteine through the conserved F or W.

j_gene,v_gene,len,CDR3aa
TRBJ2-7,TRBV19,16,CASSRPTVAGFYEQYF
TRBJ2-3,TRBV29-1,18,CSVVGQAGQYASTDTQYF
TRBJ2-7,TRBV7-6,12,CASSSTGFEQYF
TRBJ2-2,TRBV10-2,15,CASSDRQGYGGELFF
TRBJ2-3,TRBV5-6,15,CASSLSQLGGDTQYF
TRBJ2-5,TRBV7-3,17,CASSPVGLAGGLETQYF
TRBJ2-1,TRBV6-1,15,CASSELAGGPNEQFF
TRBJ2-5,TRBV4-1,16,CASSKSTPAGGETQYF
TRBJ2-7,TRBV9,15,CASSFGGERVGEQYF
TRBJ1-1,TRBV9,14,CASSLGQGNTEAFF
TRBJ1-1,TRBV10-3,14,CAISESPVNTEAFF
TRBJ2-1,TRBV4-1,12,CASSHFQDEQFF
TRBJ1-1,TRBV2,16,CASRRTSGTGWIEAFF
TRBJ2-7,TRBV11-2,14,CASSGGRGSNEQYF
TRBJ2-2,TRBV19,14,CASSQQGATGELFF
TRBJ1-2,TRBV14,15,CASSQGHGGVYGYTF
TRBJ1-2,TRBV30,13,CAWGPGDLNGYTF
TRBJ2-1,TRBV7-3,16,CASSWGGLAGGGEQFF
TRBJ1-5,TRBV5-5,13,CASSLHREGPQHF
TRBJ2-1,TRBV18,14,CASANSGGDNEQFF
TRBJ1-2,TRBV5-8,13,CASSPDRDYGYTF
TRBJ1-5,TRBV2,15,CASSGGQGSNQPQHF
TRBJ1-1,TRBV4-1,15,CASSQGLTGETEAFF
TRBJ2-5,TRBV7-2,15,CASSRQGLAEETQYF
TRBJ2-5,TRBV10-3,13,CAIAGTEVETQYF
TRBJ2-5,TRBV29-1,13,CSVETGFGIGQYF
TRBJ2-7,TRBV2,15,CASSEYRSSTYEQYF
TRBJ2-7,TRBV5-4,15,CASSPPPSGVNEQYF
TRBJ2-6,TRBV18,15,CASSPWETGANVLTF
TRBJ2-7,TRBV27,13,CASSLGGPYEQYF
TRBJ2-1,TRBV7-8,18,CASSPGTSGGPGYNEQFF
TRBJ2-7,TRBV2,14,CASSGGTLSYEQYF
-,TRBV13,14,CASSWTSGIYEQYF
TRBJ2-2,TRBV10-2,16,CASSEPGTANTGELFF
TRBJ2-2,TRBV30,16,CAWSRATGGETGELFF
TRBJ2-1,TRBV30,14,CAWSPSLDSNEQFF
TRBJ1-5,TRBV19,18,CASSIGAYREWGNQPQHF
TRBJ2-7,TRBV7-9,15,CASSTDEGQLYEQYF
TRBJ1-1,TRBV25-1,15,CASSELEGMNTEAFF
TRBJ1-5,TRBV19,15,CASSTSGRRTQPQHF
TRBJ2-2,TRBV7-3,13,CASGSSNTGELFF
TRBJ2-7,TRBV10-1,15,CASSEFKSGSYEQYF
TRBJ1-2,TRBV27,13,CASSPGQNYGYTF
TRBJ2-5,TRBV5-1,14,CASSLVAAQETQYF